This passage covers 8 T cell receptor beta chains from one sample sequenced in a study of follicular helper T cells after annual influenza vaccination. Repertoires were generated with immunoSEQ multiplex PCR, while TCRdb's copy carries only in-frame clones and drops some. The sample includes over 25,000 clones, approximately 80% seen only once; the top ten take roughly 1.1%. Time point specified: 2014-2015 season, pre-vaccination. The sequencing used CXCR5+ CD38- circulating T follicular helper cells from blood, collected on the day of influenza vaccination. The sample's subset: circulating Tfh, non-naive CD4+CXCR5+PD-1+ (ICOS+CD38+ or ICOS-CD38-). These receptors all stem from an adult who received the influenza vaccine.

The chain employs TRBV7-9 and TRBJ1-5, with TRBD1 matching 8 bases. The V gene's germline CDR1 is SEHNR and CDR2 FQNEAQ (reference sequence). The V and J ends lost 3 bases and 6 bases, in that order; junction bases with no gene match: 7. The CDR3 runs to 15 residues. The CDR3 is CASSLGQGAGQPQHF. DNA for the CDR3: TGTGCCAGCAGCTTGGGTCAGGGGGCTGGTCAGCCCCAGCATTTT.

This rearrangement joins TRBV27 to TRBJ1-6, with 9 bases matching TRBD1. The CDR3 length is 15 residues. From germline, CDR1 is MNHEY and CDR2 SMNVEV (reference sequence). V shed 5 bases, J shed 8 bases, and the junction held 7 bases outside the gene matches. In DNA, the CDR3 is TGTGCCAGCAGTCCGGAGGACAGGGGTCATTCACCCCTCCACTTT. Amino acid sequence: CASSPEDRGHSPLHF.

In its sample, this clone was seen a few times. CDR3 loop: CASSLGTGYEKLFF. CDR3 nucleotide sequence: TGTGCCAGCAGCTTGGGGACAGGGTACGAAAAACTGTTTTTT. The chain couples TRBV5-8 to TRBJ1-4; TRBD1 aligns across 8 bases. The CDR3 has 14 amino acids. Germline lookup yields CDR1 SGHTS and CDR2 YDEGEE. Trimming at V came to 0 bases and at J to 8 bases, leaving 3 bases not matched to a gene.

The V and J genes are TRBV28 and TRBJ2-3; D might be TRBD2 (6 bases). The germline V gene encodes CDR1 MDHEN and CDR2 SYDVKM. CDR3 length: 17 residues. Trimming took off 2 bases at V and 5 bases at J, with 20 bases between the two ends. The CDR3 DNA follows: TGTGCCAGCAGTTTAAGTTATGGTTCGGGAGTTGGAGATACGCAGTATTTT. This gives the protein CASSLSYGSGVGDTQYF. Looking up the rest from reference TRBV28 and TRBJ2-3 gives the full variable domain: DVKVTQSSRYLVKRTGEKVFLECVQDMDHENMFWYRQDPGLGLRLIYFSYDVKMKEKGDIPEGYSVSREKKERFSLILESASTNQTSMYLCASSLSYGSGVGDTQYFGPGTRLTVL.

This clone was observed a few times. The chain joins TRBV6-5 to TRBJ1-6; TRBD1 matches 7 bases. The length of the CDR3 is 13 residues. Germline CDR1 reads MNHEY; CDR2 reads SVGAGI. V lost 6 bases, J lost 7 bases, and 3 bases stayed unmatched. The DNA of the CDR3 is TGTGCCAGCAGACAGGGGCTGAATTCACCCCTCCACTTT. It yields the protein CASRQGLNSPLHF.

The CDR3 loop is CASSFASGNGGYTDTQYF. CDR3 DNA: TGCGCCAGCAGCTTCGCTAGCGGGAACGGGGGCTACACAGATACGCAGTATTTT. This chain links TRBV5-1 with TRBJ2-3; TRBD2 matches at 9 bases. J lost 2 bases, V lost 2 bases, and 12 bases had no gene match. This CDR3 comprises 18 residues. The germline V gene encodes CDR1 SGHRS and CDR2 YFSETQ.

This clone has a handful of counts. The chain links TRBV19 to TRBJ2-2; D is uncertain. The CDR3 has 15 amino acids. The V and J ends lost 5 bases and 7 bases respectively, with 17 bases between them. Germline lookup yields CDR1 LNHDA and CDR2 SQIVND (reference sequence). Here the CDR3 reads CASSRLDRRDGELFF. CDR3 sequence (DNA): TGTGCCAGTAGTCGACTCGACCGGCGAGACGGGGAGCTGTTTTTT.

Only one count was recorded for this clone. This chain uses TRBV7-2 with TRBJ1-1; TRBD1 agrees at 7 bases. The CDR3 contains 16 residues. The germline gives CDR1 SGHTA, CDR2 FQGNSA. With 1 base clipped from V and 0 bases from J, the junction kept 5 bases outside the gene matches. The CDR3 is CASSLGTGRMNTEAFF. CDR3 DNA: TGTGCCAGCAGCTTAGGGACAGGTCGGATGAACACTGAAGCTTTCTTT.